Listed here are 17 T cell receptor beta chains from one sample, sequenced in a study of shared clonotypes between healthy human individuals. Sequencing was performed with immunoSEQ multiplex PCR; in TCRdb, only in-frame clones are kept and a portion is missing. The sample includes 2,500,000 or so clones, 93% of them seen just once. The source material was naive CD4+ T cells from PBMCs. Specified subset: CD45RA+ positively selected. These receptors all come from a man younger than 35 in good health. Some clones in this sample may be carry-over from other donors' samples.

In DNA, the CDR3 is TGTGCCACCCTAAGGACAGGGGGCAAGCAGTACTTC. The encoded protein is CATLRTGGKQYF. The chain carries TRBV25-1 and TRBJ2-5, with 11 bases matching TRBD1. CDR3 length equals 12 residues. V gave up 10 bases and J gave up 11 bases; unmatched junction bases: 9. Germline CDR1 is MGHDK and CDR2 is SYGVNS.

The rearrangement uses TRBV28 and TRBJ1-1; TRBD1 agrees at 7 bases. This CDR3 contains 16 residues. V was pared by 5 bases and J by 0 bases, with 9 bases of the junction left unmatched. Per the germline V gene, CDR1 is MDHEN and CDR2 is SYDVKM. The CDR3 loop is CASSPPTGTMNTEAFF. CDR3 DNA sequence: TGTGCCAGCAGTCCCCCGACAGGGACCATGAACACTGAAGCTTTCTTT.

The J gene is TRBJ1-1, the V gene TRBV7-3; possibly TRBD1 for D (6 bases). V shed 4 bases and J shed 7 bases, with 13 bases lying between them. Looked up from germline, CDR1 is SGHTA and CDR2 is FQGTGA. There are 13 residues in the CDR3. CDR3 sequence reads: CASSSQPQGEAFF. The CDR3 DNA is TGTGCCAGCAGCTCCCAACCACAGGGTGAAGCTTTCTTT.

The CDR3 region is CASSLLGQGYEQYF. CDR3 bases: TGTGCCAGCAGCTTATTAGGTCAGGGCTACGAGCAGTACTTC. The V call is TRBV13, the J call TRBJ2-7; D may be TRBD1 (5 bases). The CDR3 spans 14 residues. Looked up from germline, CDR1 is PRHDT and CDR2 is FYEKMQ (reference sequence). Trimming removed 2 bases at V and 3 bases at J, with 11 bases between.

CDR3 amino acids: CASSAGGEQYF. The CDR3 DNA follows: TGTGCCAGCAGCGCCGGGGGTGAGCAGTACTTC. J is TRBJ2-7 and V is TRBV7-7, with TRBD2 as a possible D gene (6 bases). V was trimmed by 5 bases and J by 7 bases, leaving 9 bases between them. The germline V gene encodes CDR1 SSHAT and CDR2 FNYEAQ (reference sequence). CDR3 length equals 11 residues.

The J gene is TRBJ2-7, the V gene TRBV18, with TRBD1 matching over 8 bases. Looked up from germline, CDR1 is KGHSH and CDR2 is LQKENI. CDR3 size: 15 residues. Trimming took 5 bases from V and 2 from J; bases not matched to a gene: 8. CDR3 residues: CASSIGQGIPYEQYF. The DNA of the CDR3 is TGTGCCAGCTCAATCGGACAGGGCATCCCCTACGAGCAGTACTTC.

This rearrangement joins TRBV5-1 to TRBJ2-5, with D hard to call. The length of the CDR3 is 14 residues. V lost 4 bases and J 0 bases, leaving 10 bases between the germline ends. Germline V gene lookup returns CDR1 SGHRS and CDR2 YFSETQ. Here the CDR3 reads CASSDPRNQETQYF. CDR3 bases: TGCGCCAGCAGCGACCCGAGGAACCAAGAGACCCAGTACTTC.

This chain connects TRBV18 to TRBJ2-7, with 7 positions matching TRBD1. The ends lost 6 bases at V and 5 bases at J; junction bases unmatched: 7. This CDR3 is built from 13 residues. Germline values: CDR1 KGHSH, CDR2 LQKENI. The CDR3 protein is CASSERDSDEQYF. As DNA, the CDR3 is TGTGCCAGCTCCGAACGGGACAGCGACGAGCAGTACTTC.

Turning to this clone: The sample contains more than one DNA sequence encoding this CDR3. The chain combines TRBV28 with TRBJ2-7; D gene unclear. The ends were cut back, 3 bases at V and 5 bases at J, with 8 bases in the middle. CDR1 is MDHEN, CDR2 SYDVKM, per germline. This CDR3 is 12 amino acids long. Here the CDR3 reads CASSFRVDEQYF. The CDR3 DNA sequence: TGTGCCAGCAGTTTTAGGGTTGACGAGCAGTACTTC.

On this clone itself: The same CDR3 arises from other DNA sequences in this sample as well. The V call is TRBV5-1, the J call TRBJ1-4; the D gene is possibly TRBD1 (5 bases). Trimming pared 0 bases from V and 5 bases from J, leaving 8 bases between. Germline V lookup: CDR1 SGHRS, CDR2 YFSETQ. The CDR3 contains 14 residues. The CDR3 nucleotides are TGCGCCAGCAGCTTGGTGGCAGGGAATGAAAAACTGTTTTTT. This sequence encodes CASSLVAGNEKLFF. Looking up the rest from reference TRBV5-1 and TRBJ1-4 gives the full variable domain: KAGVTQTPRYLIKTRGQQVTLSCSPISGHRSVSWYQQTPGQGLQFLFEYFSETQRNKGNFPGRFSGRQFSNSRSEMNVSTLELGDSALYLCASSLVAGNEKLFFGSGTQLSVL.

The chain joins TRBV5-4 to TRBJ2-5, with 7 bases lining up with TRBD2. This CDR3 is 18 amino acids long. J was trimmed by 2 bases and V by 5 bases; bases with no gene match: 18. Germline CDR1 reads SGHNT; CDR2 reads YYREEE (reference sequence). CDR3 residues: CASRAGSSLSNPQETQYF. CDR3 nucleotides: TGTGCCAGCAGAGCGGGAAGTTCCTTGTCTAATCCTCAAGAGACCCAGTACTTC.

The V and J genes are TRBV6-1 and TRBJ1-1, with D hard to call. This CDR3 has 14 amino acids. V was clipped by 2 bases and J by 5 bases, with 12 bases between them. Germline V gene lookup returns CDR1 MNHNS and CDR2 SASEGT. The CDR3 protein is CASSEYPARTEAFF. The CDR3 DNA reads TGTGCCAGCAGTGAATACCCAGCCAGGACTGAAGCTTTCTTT.

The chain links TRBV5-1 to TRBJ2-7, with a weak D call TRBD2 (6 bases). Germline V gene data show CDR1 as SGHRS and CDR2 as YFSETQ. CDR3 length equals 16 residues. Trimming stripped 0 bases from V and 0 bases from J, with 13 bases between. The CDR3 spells CASSLERAGTSYEQYF. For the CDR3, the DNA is TGCGCCAGCAGCTTGGAGCGGGCGGGGACCTCCTACGAGCAGTACTTC. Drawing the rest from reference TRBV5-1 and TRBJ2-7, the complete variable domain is KAGVTQTPRYLIKTRGQQVTLSCSPISGHRSVSWYQQTPGQGLQFLFEYFSETQRNKGNFPGRFSGRQFSNSRSEMNVSTLELGDSALYLCASSLERAGTSYEQYFGPGTRLTVT.

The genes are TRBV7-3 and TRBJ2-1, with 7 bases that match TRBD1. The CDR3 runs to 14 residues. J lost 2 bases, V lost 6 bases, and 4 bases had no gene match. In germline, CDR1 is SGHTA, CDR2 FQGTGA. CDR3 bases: TGTGCCAGCAGTTGGACAGGAACCTACAATGAGCAGTTCTTC. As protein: CASSWTGTYNEQFF.

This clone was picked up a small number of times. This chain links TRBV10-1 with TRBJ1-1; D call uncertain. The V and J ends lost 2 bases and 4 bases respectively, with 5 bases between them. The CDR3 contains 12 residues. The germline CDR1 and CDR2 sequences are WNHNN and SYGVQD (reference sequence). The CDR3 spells CASSEGSTEAFF. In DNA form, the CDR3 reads TGCGCCAGCAGTGAGGGGAGCACTGAAGCTTTCTTT.

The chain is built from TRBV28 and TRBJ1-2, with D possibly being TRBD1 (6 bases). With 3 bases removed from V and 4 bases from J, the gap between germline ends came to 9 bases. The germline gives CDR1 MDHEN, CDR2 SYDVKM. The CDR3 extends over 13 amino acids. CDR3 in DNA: TGTGCCAGCAGTTTCGGACAGATCTATGGCTACACCTTC. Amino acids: CASSFGQIYGYTF.

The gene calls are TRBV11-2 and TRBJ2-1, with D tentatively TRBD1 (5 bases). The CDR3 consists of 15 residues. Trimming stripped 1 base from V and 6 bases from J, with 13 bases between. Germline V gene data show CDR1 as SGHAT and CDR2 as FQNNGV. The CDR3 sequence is CASSLGTLSVNEQFF. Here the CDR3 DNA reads TGTGCCAGCAGCTTAGGGACACTATCGGTCAATGAGCAGTTCTTC.